One and the same sample provided the 17 T cell receptor beta chains below, sequenced in a study of cytomegalovirus exposure and HLA in healthy donors. PCR involved 60 Vbeta and 13 Jbeta primers. Libraries were prepared by immunoSEQ multiplex PCR; TCRdb keeps only in-frame clonotypes and omits some of them. The table shows roughly 80,000 clones, with 70% to 85% occurring only once. The sequencing input was PBMCs. The source is a man in his forties or fifties in good health and CMV-seropositive.

This rearrangement joins TRBV7-2 to TRBJ1-5; D is possibly TRBD1 (5 bases). From germline, CDR1 is SGHTA and CDR2 FQGNSA. Trimming took off 0 bases at V and 0 bases at J, with 6 bases between the two ends. The length of the CDR3 is 15 residues. DNA for the CDR3: TGTGCCAGCAGCTTAGCGGGGGGTAGCAATCAGCCCCAGCATTTT. Its protein product is CASSLAGGSNQPQHF.

The chain recombines TRBV9 with TRBJ2-1, with 13 bases aligning to TRBD2. V lost 0 bases, J lost 6 bases, and 3 bases stayed unmatched. This CDR3 spans 16 amino acids. Germline values: CDR1 SGDLS, CDR2 YYNGEE. CDR3 amino acids: CASSVATSGRANEQFF. CDR3 DNA: TGTGCCAGCAGCGTAGCTACTAGCGGGAGGGCCAATGAGCAGTTCTTC.

V gene TRBV6-1 combines with J gene TRBJ1-6, with a weak D call TRBD1 (5 bases). V was trimmed by 3 bases and J by 6 bases, leaving 12 bases between them. CDR1 is MNHNS and CDR2 is SASEGT in the germline V gene. The length of the CDR3 is 15 residues. The CDR3 sequence is CASSDAGLGNSPLHF. In nucleotides, the CDR3 is TGTGCCAGCAGTGACGCGGGGCTGGGTAATTCACCCCTCCACTTT.

The V gene is TRBV14, the J gene TRBJ1-2; no clear D gene. Germline CDR1 reads SGHDN; CDR2 reads FVKESK. This CDR3 comprises 11 residues. Deletions cut 4 bases from V and 13 bases from J, with 13 bases between. CDR3 amino acids: CASSPGVLATF. CDR3 bases: TGTGCCAGCAGCCCGGGAGTATTGGCCACCTTC. Complete variable domain (other parts from reference TRBV14 and TRBJ1-2): EAGVTQFPSHSVIEKGQTVTLRCDPISGHDNLYWYRRVMGKEIKFLLHFVKESKQDESGMPNNRFLAERTGGTYSTLKVQPAELEDSGVYFCASSPGVLATFGSGTRLTVV.

The V gene is TRBV30, the J gene TRBJ1-1; 9 positions agree with TRBD1. The CDR3 is 21 amino acids. V shed 0 bases, J shed 1 base, and the junction held 21 bases outside the gene matches. From germline, CDR1 is GTSNPN and CDR2 SVGIG (reference sequence). CDR3 nucleotides: TGTGCCTGGAGTGTACGGGGAGTTAGGGCTTTCTCGGGACAGGGGAACACTGAAGCTTTCTTT. Protein sequence: CAWSVRGVRAFSGQGNTEAFF. Supplemented by reference TRBV30 and TRBJ1-1, the full variable domain reads SQTIHQWPATLVQPVGSPLSLECTVEGTSNPNLYWYRQAAGRGLQLLFYSVGIGQISSEVPQNLSASRPQDRQFILSSKKLLLSDSGFYLCAWSVRGVRAFSGQGNTEAFFGQGTRLTVV.

In the case of this clone: Within the sample, other DNA sequences also encode this same CDR3. V usage is TRBV7-9 and J usage is TRBJ2-3; D remains unclear. With 5 bases removed from V and 0 bases from J, the gap between germline ends came to 3 bases. Germline loops: CDR1 SEHNR, CDR2 FQNEAQ (reference sequence). This CDR3 is built from 12 residues. CDR3 in amino acids: CASSRSTDTQYF. The CDR3 DNA follows: TGTGCCAGCAGCCGTAGCACAGATACGCAGTATTTT.

The V and J genes are TRBV6-1 and TRBJ1-3, with D unresolved. V dropped 0 bases and J dropped 5 bases, with 14 bases sitting between them. Germline V CDR1 and CDR2: MNHNS, SASEGT. The CDR3 extends over 16 amino acids. CDR3 protein: CASSEASAGLRNTIYF. CDR3 DNA: TGTGCCAGCAGTGAAGCGTCGGCAGGACTGAGAAACACCATATATTTT.

V is TRBV7-2 and J is TRBJ2-2, with a weak D call TRBD2 (5 bases). V was trimmed by 7 bases and J by 6 bases, leaving 18 bases between them. The CDR3 is 15 residues long. CDR1 SGHTA and CDR2 FQGNSA come from the germline V gene. In DNA form, the CDR3 reads TGTGCCAGCAATCCAACGTTGATCGGGGCCGGGGAGCTGTTTTTT. The encoded protein is CASNPTLIGAGELFF.

The chain carries TRBV27 and TRBJ2-3, with TRBD1 matching over 8 bases. Losses at the gene ends were 7 bases for V and 0 bases for J; bases not matched to a gene: 6. This CDR3 comprises 15 residues. The V gene's germline CDR1 is MNHEY and CDR2 SMNVEV (reference sequence). Here the CDR3 reads CASTDRTGSTDTQYF. As DNA, the CDR3 is TGTGCCAGCACCGATCGGACAGGGAGCACAGATACGCAGTATTTT.

The rearrangement links TRBV6-5 to TRBJ1-3; D is unresolved. With 5 bases removed from V and 8 bases from J, the gap between germline ends came to 10 bases. The CDR3 runs to 12 residues. From germline, CDR1 is MNHEY and CDR2 SVGAGI. CDR3 in amino acids: CASSENQDTIYF. CDR3 DNA sequence: TGTGCCAGCAGTGAGAACCAAGACACCATATATTTT.

This clone has just one count. The chain combines TRBV6-5 with TRBJ2-6, with no clear D. This CDR3 contains 16 residues. The germline CDR1 and CDR2 sequences are MNHEY and SVGAGI. The ends were cut back, 0 bases at V and 1 base at J, with 7 bases in the middle. Here the CDR3 DNA reads TGTGCCAGCAGTTACTCCGGAGTATCTGGGGCCAACGTCCTGACTTTC. Translation gives CASSYSGVSGANVLTF.

The chain joins TRBV15 to TRBJ2-3, with a tentative D call TRBD2 (5 bases). The V end was cut by 2 bases, the J end by 2 bases, with 8 bases between. The germline CDR1 and CDR2 sequences are LNHNV and YYDKDF (reference sequence). The CDR3 sequence is 14 residues long. CDR3 sequence reads: CATSRRLNTDTQYF. DNA of the CDR3: TGTGCCACCAGCAGAAGACTAAACACAGATACGCAGTATTTT. Full variable domain (rest looked up from reference TRBV15 and TRBJ2-3): DAMVIQNPRYQVTQFGKPVTLSCSQTLNHNVMYWYQQKSSQAPKLLFHYYDKDFNNEADTPDNFQSRRPNTSFCFLDIRSPGLGDTAMYLCATSRRLNTDTQYFGPGTRLTVL.

Worth noting for this clone: The germline gene is not matched at one end of the junction; a read error may be the cause. This chain joins TRBV7-9 and TRBJ1-1; perhaps TRBD1 as D (6 bases). Germline CDR1 is SEHNR and CDR2 is FQNEAQ (reference sequence). The CDR3 runs to 13 residues. The CDR3 DNA follows: TGTTCCAGCAGCTTAGGGGGAGAGACTGAAGCTTTCTTT. It is translated as CSSSLGGETEAFF.

This clone was seen only once. The chain carries TRBV7-8 and TRBJ2-3, with TRBD2 matching 11 bases. V was clipped by 0 bases and J by 1 base; unmatched bases: 6. The germline gives CDR1 SGHVS, CDR2 FQNEAQ. CDR3 length equals 18 residues. The CDR3 here is CASSLAITSGSGTDTQYF. The CDR3 DNA is TGTGCCAGCAGCTTAGCGATCACTAGCGGGAGTGGCACAGATACGCAGTATTTT.

This chain uses TRBV7-3 with TRBJ2-1; TRBD2 agrees at 11 bases. The CDR3 is 17 residues long. Losses at the gene ends were 4 bases for V and 1 base for J; bases not matched to a gene: 6. Looked up from germline, CDR1 is SGHTA and CDR2 is FQGTGA. The CDR3 loop reads CASSSPTSGVSYNEQFF. CDR3 coding DNA: TGTGCCAGCAGCTCCCCGACTAGCGGGGTTTCCTACAATGAGCAGTTCTTC.

The rearrangement uses TRBV13 and TRBJ2-1, with TRBD2 matching 14 bases. CDR3 length equals 14 residues. Germline CDR1 reads PRHDT; CDR2 reads FYEKMQ (reference sequence). The V segment lost 9 bases and the J segment 8 bases; nucleotides outside the gene matches: 6. In nucleotides, the CDR3 is TGTGCCAGTGGGACTAGCGGGAGTCTGTATGAGCAGTTCTTC. Translated: CASGTSGSLYEQFF. Full variable domain (missing parts from reference TRBV13 and TRBJ2-1): AAGVIQSPRHLIKEKRETATLKCYPIPRHDTVYWYQQGPGQDPQFLISFYEKMQSDKGSIPDRFSAQQFSDYHSELNMSSLELGDSALYFCASGTSGSLYEQFFGPGTRLTVL.

The chain employs TRBV11-3 and TRBJ2-3; D might be TRBD2 (6 bases). Germline CDR1 SGHNT, CDR2 YENEEA. The CDR3 consists of 16 residues. Trimming took 1 base from V and 3 from J, leaving 14 bases between them. Written as DNA, the CDR3 is TGTGCCAGCAGCTTAGTAGTAGCGGATTTAACAGATACGCAGTATTTT. The encoded protein is CASSLVVADLTDTQYF. Using reference TRBV11-3 and TRBJ2-3 for the parts outside the CDR3, the full variable domain is EAGVVQSPRYKIIEKKQPVAFWCNPISGHNTLYWYLQNLGQGPELLIRYENEEAVDDSQLPKDRFSAERLKGVDSTLKIQPAELGDSAVYLCASSLVVADLTDTQYFGPGTRLTVL.